A single sample is the source of the 11 T cell receptor beta chains below, sequenced in a study of OX40 agonist ivuxolimab in advanced cancers. Libraries were prepared by immunoSEQ multiplex PCR; TCRdb keeps only in-frame clonotypes and omits some of them. Of approximately 35,000 clones detected, roughly 80% appear once; the ten largest clones hold roughly 11%. The specimen comprised CD4+ or CD8+ T cells sorted from blood, sampled in a trial of the OX40 agonist ivuxolimab. Receptors originate from an adult with an advanced solid tumor such as melanoma, head and neck, liver or kidney cancer.

The chain recombines TRBV6-5 with TRBJ1-2; D is perhaps TRBD1 (5 bases). Germline V CDR1 and CDR2: MNHEY, SVGAGI. V gave up 6 bases and J gave up 6 bases, with 20 bases separating them. There are 15 residues in the CDR3. As DNA, the CDR3 is TGTGCCAGCAGAGACCCTCTCGACTTCAGGGATGGCTACACCTTC. It translates to CASRDPLDFRDGYTF.

This clone turned up a few times. CDR3 in DNA: TGTGCCAGCAGCTTAACCTCCTACGAGCAGTACTTC. Its translation is CASSLTSYEQYF. The chain carries TRBV7-8 and TRBJ2-7; D is undetermined. The CDR3 extends over 12 amino acids. The germline V and J ends were trimmed by 2 bases and 0 bases, with 2 bases remaining between them. Per the germline V gene, CDR1 is SGHVS and CDR2 is FQNEAQ.

This clone has just one count. This chain uses TRBV5-4 with TRBJ1-1; 9 bases fit TRBD1. The CDR3 runs to 16 residues. Germline assignment: CDR1 SGHNT and CDR2 YYREEE (reference sequence). V shed 4 bases, J shed 0 bases, and the junction held 7 bases outside the gene matches. The CDR3 bases are TGTGCCAGCAGCGGAGGGACAGGGAATATGAACACTGAAGCTTTCTTT. It codes for CASSGGTGNMNTEAFF.

In its sample, this clone was seen a few times. The V gene is TRBV5-1, the J gene TRBJ1-2, with TRBD1 matching over 7 bases. CDR1 is SGHRS and CDR2 is YFSETQ in the germline V gene. The V and J ends lost 4 bases and 4 bases, in that order; junction bases with no gene match: 7. The CDR3 is 14 amino acids. CDR3 nucleotide sequence: TGCGCCAGCAGCCCTTCCGGGACAGTCTATGGCTACACCTTC. Protein: CASSPSGTVYGYTF.

The chain recombines TRBV5-1 with TRBJ1-1; possibly TRBD1 for D (5 bases). CDR1 and CDR2 from the germline V gene are SGHRS and YFSETQ. The CDR3 sequence is 16 residues long. Trimming removed 0 bases at V and 3 bases at J, with 15 bases between. CDR3 coding DNA: TGCGCCAGCAGCTTGGCCGCACAGGAATCCCACACTGAAGCTTTCTTT. It codes for CASSLAAQESHTEAFF.

This clone has just one count. V usage is TRBV4-1 and J usage is TRBJ2-5; 7 bases fit TRBD2. Germline-derived CDR1 and CDR2 are MGHRA and YSYEKL. Trimming took 1 base from V and 4 from J; bases not matched to a gene: 15. CDR3 length: 18 residues. CDR3 sequence reads: CASSQAGFFGLGVETQYF. CDR3 bases: TGCGCCAGCAGCCAAGCGGGGTTCTTTGGACTAGGAGTAGAGACCCAGTACTTC.

The chain links TRBV29-1 to TRBJ2-1; 7 bases line up with TRBD2. The V and J ends lost 4 bases and 2 bases, in that order; junction bases with no gene match: 5. CDR1 is SQVTM and CDR2 is ANQGSEA in the germline V gene. CDR3 length equals 14 residues. In nucleotides, the CDR3 is TGCAGCGTTGGTCAAGCGGGGCCCTACAATGAGCAGTTCTTC. This encodes CSVGQAGPYNEQFF.

The chain carries TRBV7-2 and TRBJ2-7, with 7 bases aligning to TRBD2. In germline, CDR1 is SGHTA, CDR2 FQGNSA. The CDR3 runs 13 residues. V trimming: 5 bases; J trimming: 3 bases; junction bases outside the gene matches: 4. In DNA form, the CDR3 reads TGTGCCAGCAGCCGGGGCGGGGGCTACGAGCAGTACTTC. It translates to CASSRGGGYEQYF.

The chain combines TRBV5-5 with TRBJ1-3, with TRBD1 identical over 7 bases. The CDR3 is 15 residues long. J gave up 4 bases and V 0 bases, and 4 bases lay outside the gene matches. Germline V gives CDR1 SGHKS, CDR2 YYEKEE (reference sequence). The CDR3 loop is CASSLGQGRGNTIYF. The CDR3, as DNA: TGTGCCAGCAGCTTGGGACAGGGTCGCGGAAACACCATATATTTT.

The chain is built from TRBV25-1 and TRBJ2-3; D may be TRBD2 (6 bases). Germline CDR1 is MGHDK and CDR2 is SYGVNS. The CDR3 is 14 residues long. The V end was cut by 6 bases, the J end by 6 bases, with 16 bases between. The CDR3 reads CASRGLLEVDTQYF. DNA of the CDR3: TGTGCCAGCAGGGGACTGTTAGAGGTCGATACGCAGTATTTT.

This sequence joins TRBV19 and TRBJ2-7, with TRBD1 as a possible D gene (6 bases). Looked up from germline, CDR1 is LNHDA and CDR2 is SQIVND (reference sequence). Trimming took off 1 base at V and 4 bases at J, with 11 bases between the two ends. This CDR3 is built from 14 residues. CDR3 DNA sequence: TGTGCCAGTAGTATAGGGTCAGGGACATACGAGCAGTACTTC. As protein: CASSIGSGTYEQYF.